One sample yielded the 20 T cell receptor beta chains listed below, sequenced in a study of cytomegalovirus exposure and HLA in healthy donors (TCRdb year 2017). The receptor library was made with the immunoSEQ multiplex PCR assay. Imported from immuneACCESS, the table was reduced by TCRdb to in-frame sequences with V and J called. These copies leave out some clones; in studies compared against another copy, an unresolved V gene accounts for under half, and the cause of the remainder is not known. The sample contains about 130,000 clones, 89% of them found a single time. 1.1% of the sample goes to the ten largest clones. The sequencing sample was made of PBMCs. All receptors derive from a woman aged 18-35 years in good health and CMV-seronegative.

About this clone itself: Other DNA sequences in the same sample also yield this CDR3. The genes are TRBV5-1 and TRBJ2-3, with D possibly TRBD2 on 5 matching bases. Germline loops: CDR1 SGHRS, CDR2 YFSETQ. The CDR3 runs 16 residues. V was shortened by 0 bases and J by 1 base, with 12 bases between the two germline ends. The CDR3 loop is CASSLEGRGGTDTQYF. DNA of the CDR3: TGCGCCAGCAGCTTGGAGGGTCGGGGAGGCACAGATACGCAGTATTTT.

The genes are TRBV27 and TRBJ2-1, with 7 bases identical to TRBD1. Germline CDR1 MNHEY, CDR2 SMNVEV (reference sequence). This CDR3 comprises 12 residues. Trimming took 0 bases from V and 15 from J; bases not matched to a gene: 5. For the CDR3, the DNA is TGTGCCAGCAGTTTATCGACAGGGAATCTGTTCTTC. It yields the protein CASSLSTGNLFF.

This clone came up a few times. The chain combines TRBV25-1 with TRBJ2-5, with 10 bases aligning to TRBD2. The germline CDR1 and CDR2 sequences are MGHDK and SYGVNS. The CDR3 covers 15 residues. Trimming took 5 bases from V and 1 from J; bases not matched to a gene: 4. CDR3 DNA sequence: TGTGCCAGCAGTAGGACTAGCGGAGCCCAAGAGACCCAGTACTTC. Translating it yields CASSRTSGAQETQYF.

V usage is TRBV30 and J usage is TRBJ2-7; 7 bases map to TRBD2. Germline assignment: CDR1 GTSNPN and CDR2 SVGIG (reference sequence). The CDR3 runs 14 residues. Trimming cost V 2 bases and J 4 bases; bases outside gene matches: 8. The CDR3 is CAWSRPSGLYEQYF. CDR3 sequence (DNA): TGTGCCTGGAGTAGGCCTAGCGGACTTTACGAGCAGTACTTC.

J is TRBJ2-5 and V is TRBV18, with TRBD1 matching over 8 bases. CDR3 length equals 13 residues. V lost 8 bases and J lost 5; bases outside the gene matches: 7. CDR1 and CDR2 from the germline V gene are KGHSH and LQKENI. The CDR3 DNA reads as TGTGCCAGCAAGACAGGGGTGGTGGAGACCCAGTACTTC. It yields the protein CASKTGVVETQYF. Full variable domain (outside the CDR3, taken from reference TRBV18 and TRBJ2-5): NAGVMQNPRHLVRRRGQEARLRCSPMKGHSHVYWYRQLPEEGLKFMVYLQKENIIDESGMPKERFSAEFPKEGPSILRIQQVVRGDSAAYFCASKTGVVETQYFGPGTRLLVL.

The V and J genes are TRBV5-6 and TRBJ2-7; TRBD1 is a possible D gene (6 bases). Germline values: CDR1 SGHDT, CDR2 YYEEEE. Deletions cut 4 bases from V and 0 bases from J, with 20 bases between. This CDR3 spans 17 amino acids. CDR3 sequence reads: CASSPSLAGESSYEQYV. The CDR3, as DNA: TGTGCCAGCAGCCCGTCCCTGGCAGGGGAGAGCTCCTACGAGCAGTACGTC.

CDR3 DNA: TGTGCCAGCAGTACTAGACAGGTCGAGAACACTGAAGCTTTCTTT. Translation gives CASSTRQVENTEAFF. This chain links TRBV6-6 with TRBJ1-1; the D gene is possibly TRBD1 (6 bases). The germline V gene has CDR1 MNHNY and CDR2 SVGAGI (reference sequence). The CDR3 loop spans 15 amino acids. V lost 5 bases and J 1 base, leaving 14 bases between the germline ends.

V usage is TRBV5-1 and J usage is TRBJ2-7; 10 nucleotides match TRBD1. The CDR3 totals 16 residues. Germline-derived CDR1 and CDR2 are SGHRS and YFSETQ. J gave up 2 bases and V 4 bases, and 9 bases lay outside the gene matches. The CDR3 DNA is TGCGCCAGCAGCCCGGTCCCGGGACAGGGGCCCTACGAGCAGTACTTC. It is translated as CASSPVPGQGPYEQYF.

The genes are TRBV5-6 and TRBJ2-3; D gene ambiguous. The germline V and J ends were trimmed by 2 bases and 3 bases, with 13 bases remaining between them. The CDR3 runs 15 residues. Germline V gene lookup returns CDR1 SGHDT and CDR2 YYEEEE. In DNA form, the CDR3 reads TGTGCCAGCAGCTTCCCCGCGATGAGAACAGATACGCAGTATTTT. Translating gives CASSFPAMRTDTQYF.

The V gene is TRBV5-8, the J gene TRBJ2-1, with a possible D match to TRBD2 (6 bases). V shed 3 bases and J shed 6 bases, with 16 bases lying between them. CDR3 size: 15 residues. Germline loops: CDR1 SGHTS, CDR2 YDEGEE. This CDR3 is CASSYTSSLGNEQFF. The CDR3 DNA reads as TGTGCCAGCAGCTACACTAGCTCCCTTGGCAATGAGCAGTTCTTC.

V is TRBV4-2 and J is TRBJ2-1; TRBD2 matches 9 bases. CDR3 length: 14 residues. Germline CDR1 and CDR2: LGHNA and YNFKEQ. The V gene end was trimmed by 1 base and the J gene end by 7 bases; junction bases not matched to a gene: 2. CDR3 residues: CASSQASGENEQFF. CDR3 DNA: TGTGCCAGCAGCCAAGCTAGCGGGGAGAATGAGCAGTTCTTC.

This clone was seen more than once but under ten times. The chain is built from TRBV19 and TRBJ1-5, with 10 bases that match TRBD1. Per the germline V gene, CDR1 is LNHDA and CDR2 is SQIVND (reference sequence). The J segment lost 3 bases and the V segment lost 8 bases, leaving 7 bases of the junction unmatched. This CDR3 region has 15 residues. The CDR3 DNA reads TGTGCCAGTGGAGGACAGGGGGGACTCAATCAGCCCCAGCATTTT. Residues: CASGGQGGLNQPQHF. Together with reference TRBV19 and TRBJ1-5, the CDR3 gives the full variable domain: DGGITQSPKYLFRKEGQNVTLSCEQNLNHDAMYWYRQDPGQGLRLIYYSQIVNDFQKGDIAEGYSVSREKKESFPLTVTSAQKNPTAFYLCASGGQGGLNQPQHFGDGTRLSIL.

V usage is TRBV7-2 and J usage is TRBJ2-2, with a possible D match to TRBD2 (5 bases). Between the trimmed V and J ends, which lost 2 bases and 11 bases, there was a span of 9 bases. There are 12 residues in the CDR3. Germline loops: CDR1 SGHTA, CDR2 FQGNSA. The DNA of the CDR3 is TGTGCCAGCAGCTTACTCCTAGCAGAGCTGTTTTTT. Its translation is CASSLLLAELFF.

The chain has TRBV7-2 and TRBJ2-7; D is possibly TRBD2 (5 bases). Germline assignment: CDR1 SGHTA and CDR2 FQGNSA. V lost 4 bases and J 0 bases, leaving 13 bases between the germline ends. The CDR3 totals 15 residues. The CDR3 protein is CASSSGGGGSYEQYF. CDR3 DNA sequence: TGTGCCAGCAGCTCCGGCGGAGGAGGCTCCTACGAGCAGTACTTC.

This chain joins TRBV2 and TRBJ1-2; 7 bases fit TRBD1. The CDR3 is made up of 14 amino acids. CDR1 and CDR2 from the germline V gene are SNHLY and FYNNEI. V shed 6 bases, J shed 8 bases, and the junction held 12 bases outside the gene matches. CDR3 residues: CASRGQGDPRGYTF. CDR3 DNA: TGTGCCAGCAGGGGGCAGGGGGACCCTAGGGGCTACACCTTC.

The V gene is TRBV30, the J gene TRBJ1-2; 7 positions match TRBD1. Trimming at V came to 5 bases and at J to 8 bases, leaving 11 bases not matched to a gene. The V gene's germline CDR1 is GTSNPN and CDR2 SVGIG (reference sequence). This CDR3 is built from 13 residues. Written as DNA, the CDR3 is TGTGCCTGGCGGACGACAGGGATTGGCGGCTACACCTTC. Residues: CAWRTTGIGGYTF.

The chain recombines TRBV5-6 with TRBJ2-1; D uncertain. Trimming took 4 bases from V and 8 from J, leaving 19 bases between them. The CDR3 runs to 15 residues. Per the germline V gene, CDR1 is SGHDT and CDR2 is YYEEEE. CDR3 protein: CASSPRKTPKDEQFF. For the CDR3, the DNA is TGTGCCAGCAGCCCCCGCAAGACACCTAAGGATGAGCAGTTCTTC.

The V call is TRBV7-8, the J call TRBJ2-5; TRBD2 matches at 9 bases. The V gene end was trimmed by 0 bases and the J gene end by 5 bases; junction bases not matched to a gene: 4. The CDR3 runs 15 residues. Germline lookup yields CDR1 SGHVS and CDR2 FQNEAQ. As DNA, the CDR3 is TGTGCCAGCAGCTTAGCGCGGGAGGGGTCGGAGACCCAGTACTTC. Translation gives CASSLAREGSETQYF.

The V gene is TRBV5-1, the J gene TRBJ1-1, with D perhaps TRBD1 (6 bases). The CDR3 loop spans 15 amino acids. Trimming removed 3 bases from V and 1 base from J, with 13 bases in between. From germline, CDR1 is SGHRS and CDR2 YFSETQ. The CDR3 spells CASSSPQGPNTEAFF. DNA for the CDR3: TGCGCCAGCAGCTCCCCACAGGGTCCGAACACTGAAGCTTTCTTT. Full variable domain (missing parts from reference TRBV5-1 and TRBJ1-1): KAGVTQTPRYLIKTRGQQVTLSCSPISGHRSVSWYQQTPGQGLQFLFEYFSETQRNKGNFPGRFSGRQFSNSRSEMNVSTLELGDSALYLCASSSPQGPNTEAFFGQGTRLTVV.

The J gene is TRBJ2-7, the V gene TRBV5-1; TRBD1 matches 7 bases. The CDR3 loop spans 14 amino acids. The germline CDR1 and CDR2 sequences are SGHRS and YFSETQ. Trimming at V came to 4 bases and at J to 8 bases, leaving 12 bases not matched to a gene. Here the CDR3 reads CASSPGTDPTQQYF. Written as DNA, the CDR3 is TGCGCCAGCAGCCCGGGGACAGACCCTACGCAGCAGTACTTC.